This TCR beta chain is from a study of cytomegalovirus exposure and HLA in healthy donors. PCR employed 60 Vbeta and 13 Jbeta primers. Measured with immunoSEQ multiplex PCR; TCRdb has only the in-frame clones, and not every one. The profile shows about 110,000 clones, about 68% of them singletons. The CDR3 spans 15 residues. The V gene's germline CDR1 is SEHNR and CDR2 FQNEAQ (reference sequence). V shed 4 bases and J 0 bases; nucleotides not matched to a gene: 2. The source material was PBMCs. The receptor was isolated from a man between 25 and 39 years old in good health and CMV-seropositive. The genes are TRBV7-9 and TRBJ2-1; 8 bases are a match to TRBD1. CDR3 in DNA: TGTGCCAGCAGCTCCAGGGGGCCCTCCTACAATGAGCAGTTCTTC. Residues: CASSSRGPSYNEQFF.